This entry lists 11 T cell receptor beta chains sequenced from one sample in a study of blood T cell repertoires in COVID-19. Clones were read by immunoSEQ multiplex PCR, and TCRdb kept only the in-frame ones, dropping some. This sample has approximately 100,000 clones, with 85% to 95% found just once. Sequenced sample: peripheral blood. Source of these receptors: a man aged 50 to 59 with active COVID-19.

The chain links TRBV18 to TRBJ1-4; 7 positions agree with TRBD1. Germline V CDR1 and CDR2: KGHSH, LQKENI. This CDR3 region has 13 residues. The trim removed 2 bases at V and 6 bases at J, leaving 0 bases unmatched. Here the CDR3 DNA reads TGTGCCAGCTCACCAAGGGGGCATGAAAAACTGTTTTTT. Encoded protein: CASSPRGHEKLFF.

This chain links TRBV6-5 with TRBJ2-6, with 8 bases aligning to TRBD1. V shed 5 bases and J 4 bases; nucleotides not matched to a gene: 4. The CDR3 sequence is 15 residues long. In germline, CDR1 is MNHEY, CDR2 SVGAGI. As DNA, the CDR3 is TGTGCCAGCAGTAGACAGGGGTACGGGGCCAACGTCCTGACTTTC. This codes for CASSRQGYGANVLTF.

V is TRBV28 and J is TRBJ2-5, with 7 bases that match TRBD1. With V trimmed by 5 bases and J by 1 base, 10 bases remained unmatched. CDR1 and CDR2 from the germline V gene are MDHEN and SYDVKM. The CDR3 consists of 16 residues. CDR3 loop: CASSTEDRSGQETQYF. CDR3 nucleotide sequence: TGTGCCAGCAGTACCGAGGACAGGTCTGGCCAAGAGACCCAGTACTTC.

This clone has a single count. This chain joins TRBV7-8 and TRBJ1-1, with TRBD1 identical over 9 bases. V gave up 5 bases and J gave up 5 bases; unmatched junction bases: 12. Germline CDR1 SGHVS, CDR2 FQNEAQ. The CDR3 length is 16 residues. DNA for the CDR3: TGTGCCAGCAGCCCTCGGGACAGGGTAAAGAATACTGAAGCTTTCTTT. Translated: CASSPRDRVKNTEAFF.

The chain recombines TRBV10-1 with TRBJ2-1; no definite D call. Trimming pared 0 bases from V and 6 bases from J, leaving 6 bases between. This CDR3 spans 13 amino acids. CDR1 and CDR2 (germline): WNHNN, SYGVQD (reference sequence). The CDR3 sequence is CASSESGSNEQFF. The CDR3 DNA follows: TGCGCCAGCAGTGAGTCGGGCTCCAATGAGCAGTTCTTC.

The chain uses TRBV28 and TRBJ2-1, with 10 bases fitting TRBD2. This CDR3 is 17 amino acids long. The V gene's germline CDR1 is MDHEN and CDR2 SYDVKM. After removal of 6 bases from V and 3 bases from J, the junction contained 11 bases not matched to a gene. The CDR3 DNA reads as TGTGCCAGCAGCTATGGGACTAGCGTGGGGAACTACAATGAGCAGTTCTTC. Amino acid sequence: CASSYGTSVGNYNEQFF. The variable domain in full, with the rest retrieved from reference TRBV28 and TRBJ2-1, is DVKVTQSSRYLVKRTGEKVFLECVQDMDHENMFWYRQDPGLGLRLIYFSYDVKMKEKGDIPEGYSVSREKKERFSLILESASTNQTSMYLCASSYGTSVGNYNEQFFGPGTRLTVL.

The rearrangement links TRBV5-1 to TRBJ1-1; 7 bases match TRBD1. J lost 0 bases, V lost 4 bases, and 6 bases had no gene match. The V gene's germline CDR1 is SGHRS and CDR2 YFSETQ. The CDR3 consists of 15 residues. The CDR3 DNA sequence: TGCGCCAGCAGCATACAGGGGTCTATGAACACTGAAGCTTTCTTT. This codes for CASSIQGSMNTEAFF.

This chain joins TRBV5-1 and TRBJ2-1; D gene unclear. The CDR3 loop spans 14 amino acids. Germline-derived CDR1 and CDR2 are SGHRS and YFSETQ. Trimming cost V 4 bases and J 4 bases, with 12 bases left between them. CDR3 sequence (DNA): TGCGCCAGCAGCATAGTATCCGGGTACAATGAGCAGTTCTTC. Translation: CASSIVSGYNEQFF.

As regards this clone: At one end the junction does not follow the germline gene, possibly because of a read error. The DNA for the CDR3 is TGTGCTAGCAGCCCCTGGCGGGCTTGGGGTGAGCAGTTCTTC. Amino acid sequence: CASSPWRAWGEQFF. This chain joins TRBV7-7 and TRBJ2-1, with a tentative D call TRBD2 (5 bases). This CDR3 contains 14 residues. Germline CDR1 is SSHAT and CDR2 is FNYEAQ (reference sequence).

The CDR3 region is CASRGTGDYEQYF. CDR3 nucleotide sequence: TGTGCCAGCAGAGGGACAGGGGACTACGAGCAGTACTTC. The rearrangement uses TRBV6-5 and TRBJ2-7, with 10 bases matching TRBD1. This CDR3 has 13 residues. V lost 6 bases, J lost 3 bases, and 2 bases stayed unmatched. Germline V gene lookup returns CDR1 MNHEY and CDR2 SVGAGI.

V and J are TRBV12-3 or TRBV12-4 and TRBJ1-1; 7 bases agree with TRBD1. This CDR3 region has 13 residues. J was trimmed by 8 bases and V by 5 bases; bases with no gene match: 8. The CDR3 bases are TGTGCCAGCAGTCCCCGACAGGGCGAGGAAGCTTTCTTT. Protein product: CASSPRQGEEAFF.